This is a list of T cell receptor beta chains from one sample in a study of T cells in Graves' hyperthyroidism and ophthalmopathy. In TCRdb, the multiplex PCR reads were re-called with MiXCR into one record per CDR3 protein. This table has about 400,000 distinct CDR3 sequences, about 15% appearing once. Sequencing was carried out using blood. The receptors were gathered from a woman under 30 with Graves' hyperthyroidism. Both conserved end residues are part of each CDR3. The D gene is left open where the match is weak. Clone size is not always given. Where it is, it says once, few, many or a class for expanded clones.

j_call: TRBJ1-6; v_call: TRBV19; d_call: -; cdr3_length: 16; clone_size: many; cdr3_aa: CASSMGAGNYNSPLHF; cdr3_nt: TGTGCCAGTAGTATGGGGGCCGGGAATTATAATTCACCCCTCCACTTT
j_call: TRBJ1-5; v_call: TRBV5-1; d_call: TRBD1; cdr3_length: 15; clone_size: many; cdr3_aa: CASSPGTGLNQPQHF; cdr3_nt: TGCGCCAGCAGTCCTGGGACAGGGCTCAATCAGCCCCAGCATTTT
j_call: TRBJ1-2; v_call: TRBV19; d_call: -; cdr3_length: 14; clone_size: -; cdr3_aa: CASSMKGRFYGYTF; cdr3_nt: TGTGCCAGTAGTATGAAAGGCAGATTCTATGGCTACACCTTC
j_call: TRBJ2-5; v_call: TRBV12-3/TRBV12-4; d_call: -; cdr3_length: 12; clone_size: many; cdr3_aa: CASSLSMETQYF; cdr3_nt: TGTGCCAGCAGTTTATCTATGGAGACCCAGTACTTC
j_call: TRBJ2-4; v_call: TRBV12-5; d_call: -; cdr3_length: 14; clone_size: many; cdr3_aa: CASGPRLGGDIQYF; cdr3_nt: TGTGCTAGTGGTCCCCGTCTGGGGGGTGACATTCAGTACTTC
j_call: TRBJ2-5; v_call: TRBV9; d_call: -; cdr3_length: 14; clone_size: -; cdr3_aa: CASSVGTSQETQYF; cdr3_nt: TGTGCCAGCAGCGTCGGCACCTCGCAAGAGACCCAGTACTTC
j_call: TRBJ2-1; v_call: TRBV10-3; d_call: TRBD2; cdr3_length: 14; clone_size: few; cdr3_aa: CAISVPGLATEQFF; cdr3_nt: TGTGCCATCAGCGTACCGGGACTAGCAACGGAGCAGTTCTTC
j_call: TRBJ1-1; v_call: TRBV10-3; d_call: -; cdr3_length: 12; clone_size: many; cdr3_aa: CAISEFRDEAFF; cdr3_nt: TGTGCCATCAGTGAGTTCCGGGACGAAGCTTTCTTT
j_call: TRBJ1-1; v_call: TRBV5-4; d_call: TRBD1; cdr3_length: 15; clone_size: -; cdr3_aa: CASSLGQGRSPEALF; cdr3_nt: TGTGCCAGCAGCCTAGGACAGGGCAGATCCCCTGAAGCTCTCTTT
j_call: TRBJ2-3; v_call: TRBV5-1; d_call: -; cdr3_length: 15; clone_size: many; cdr3_aa: CASSLHRLGGDTQYF; cdr3_nt: TGCGCCAGCAGCTTACATCGACTAGGGGGAGATACGCAGTATTTT
j_call: TRBJ1-1; v_call: TRBV29-1; d_call: -; cdr3_length: 9; clone_size: -; cdr3_aa: CSATPEAFF; cdr3_nt: TGCAGCGCCACCCCTGAAGCTTTCTTT
j_call: TRBJ2-3; v_call: TRBV5-8; d_call: TRBD2; cdr3_length: 16; clone_size: many; cdr3_aa: CASSPSGLAGPDTQYF; cdr3_nt: TGTGCCAGCAGCCCCAGCGGGCTAGCGGGACCAGATACGCAGTATTTT
j_call: TRBJ2-6; v_call: TRBV6-1; d_call: TRBD1; cdr3_length: 16; clone_size: many; cdr3_aa: CASSAGQGAGANVLTF; cdr3_nt: TGTGCCAGCAGTGCAGGACAGGGCGCTGGGGCCAACGTCCTGACTTTC
j_call: TRBJ2-7; v_call: TRBV12-3/TRBV12-4; d_call: TRBD2; cdr3_length: 14; clone_size: -; cdr3_aa: CASSSPGGLYEQYF; cdr3_nt: TGTGCCAGCAGTTCCCCGGGGGGGCTGTACGAGCAGTACTTC
j_call: TRBJ2-5; v_call: TRBV12-3/TRBV12-4; d_call: -; cdr3_length: 14; clone_size: many; cdr3_aa: CASSLGVDGETQYF; cdr3_nt: TGTGCCAGCAGCCTAGGGGTTGACGGAGAGACCCAGTACTTC
j_call: TRBJ2-7; v_call: TRBV4-2; d_call: -; cdr3_length: 15; clone_size: many; cdr3_aa: CASSQDIDGSYEQYF; cdr3_nt: TGTGCCAGCAGCCAAGATATTGATGGATCCTACGAGCAGTACTTC
j_call: TRBJ2-3; v_call: TRBV18; d_call: TRBD1; cdr3_length: 16; clone_size: many; cdr3_aa: CASSPPDRGQQDTQYF; cdr3_nt: TGTGCCAGCTCACCGCCTGACAGGGGGCAACAAGATACGCAGTATTTT
j_call: TRBJ2-7; v_call: TRBV2; d_call: -; cdr3_length: 16; clone_size: many; cdr3_aa: CASSYEGWGPTYEQYF; cdr3_nt: TGTGCCAGCAGCTACGAGGGCTGGGGTCCTACCTACGAGCAGTACTTC
j_call: TRBJ2-7; v_call: TRBV2; d_call: -; cdr3_length: 12; clone_size: -; cdr3_aa: CASVTGAYEQYF; cdr3_nt: TGTGCCAGCGTCACCGGAGCCTACGAGCAGTACTTC
j_call: TRBJ2-7; v_call: TRBV12-3/TRBV12-4; d_call: TRBD1; cdr3_length: 14; clone_size: -; cdr3_aa: CASSRQGQAYEQYF; cdr3_nt: TGTGCCAGCAGCAGGCAGGGACAGGCCTACGAGCAGTACTTC
j_call: TRBJ2-3; v_call: TRBV24-1; d_call: -; cdr3_length: 13; clone_size: many; cdr3_aa: CATSLSGADTQYF; cdr3_nt: TGTGCCACCAGTTTGTCAGGGGCAGATACGCAGTATTTT
j_call: TRBJ1-6; v_call: TRBV27; d_call: -; cdr3_length: 14; clone_size: many; cdr3_aa: CASSGNRVNSPLHF; cdr3_nt: TGTGCCAGCTCTGGGAACAGAGTAAACTCACCCCTCCACTTT
j_call: TRBJ1-1; v_call: TRBV24-1; d_call: -; cdr3_length: 13; clone_size: -; cdr3_aa: CATKAGMNTEAFF; cdr3_nt: TGTGCCACCAAGGCCGGAATGAACACTGAAGCTTTCTTT
j_call: TRBJ1-3; v_call: TRBV28; d_call: -; cdr3_length: 13; clone_size: many; cdr3_aa: CASSLRGADTIYF; cdr3_nt: TGTGCCAGCAGTTTAAGGGGGGCCGACACCATATATTTT
j_call: TRBJ1-1; v_call: TRBV7-9; d_call: -; cdr3_length: 13; clone_size: -; cdr3_aa: CASSLHGTSEAFF; cdr3_nt: TGTGCCAGCAGCTTACACGGGACGTCTGAAGCTTTCTTT
j_call: TRBJ2-3; v_call: TRBV20-1; d_call: TRBD2; cdr3_length: 15; clone_size: many; cdr3_aa: CSAPPSSGRKDTQYF; cdr3_nt: TGCAGTGCTCCCCCCTCTAGCGGGAGGAAGGATACGCAGTATTTT
j_call: TRBJ2-7; v_call: TRBV15; d_call: -; cdr3_length: 12; clone_size: many; cdr3_aa: CATAGRSHEQYF; cdr3_nt: TGTGCCACCGCGGGACGGTCCCACGAGCAGTACTTC
j_call: TRBJ1-3; v_call: TRBV28; d_call: TRBD1; cdr3_length: 15; clone_size: -; cdr3_aa: CASSPPGTGLNTIYF; cdr3_nt: TGTGCCAGCAGTCCCCCAGGGACAGGGCTAAACACCATATATTTT
j_call: TRBJ1-6; v_call: TRBV12-3/TRBV12-4; d_call: -; cdr3_length: 13; clone_size: many; cdr3_aa: CASSRSDNSPLHF; cdr3_nt: TGTGCCAGCAGTCGTAGCGATAATTCACCCCTCCACTTT